This T cell receptor (beta chain) was found in a study of cytomegalovirus exposure and HLA in healthy donors. Germline values: CDR1 SGHVS, CDR2 FQNEAQ. V trimming: 5 bases; J trimming: 3 bases; junction bases outside the gene matches: 23. This CDR3 has 21 residues. The PCR used 60 Vbeta and 13 Jbeta primers. The data were produced by immunoSEQ multiplex PCR, yet TCRdb's version contains in-frame clones alone and is incomplete. The table lists about 200,000 clones, with 0.65% to 0.75% in the top ten. The V call is TRBV7-8, the J call TRBJ2-1, with TRBD2 matching over 9 bases. Sequencing used PBMCs. The clonotype comes from a boy aged 5-17 years in good health and CMV-seronegative. In DNA form, the CDR3 reads TGTGCCAGCAGCCACGGCATAGGACTCCTAGAGCTAGCGGGGTTCTACAATGAGCAGTTCTTC. Protein sequence: CASSHGIGLLELAGFYNEQFF.